The source of this TCR beta chain is a study of T-cell reconstitution after alpha-beta-depleted transplantation in children. This clonotype was seen a handful of times. This CDR3 is built from 17 residues. Germline CDR1 and CDR2: SQVTM and ANQGSEA. V gave up 4 bases and J gave up 0 bases, with 16 bases separating them. Preparation of the TCRbeta library used unique molecular identifiers. TCRdb independently ran MiXCR on the PCR reads; one entry per CDR3 protein. The sample lists 600,000 to 700,000 distinct CDR3 sequences, approximately 14% occurring once. The input for sequencing was PBMCs, taken before TCRalphabeta/CD19-depleted stem cell transplant. This chain uses TRBV29-1 with TRBJ2-6; D perhaps matches TRBD1 (6 bases). This receptor was identified in a girl aged 2-10 years with congenital amegakaryocytic thrombocytopenia, due to receive a stem cell transplant. For the CDR3, the DNA is TGCAGCGTTGTGTTGGGGACACCCTCCTCTGGGGCCAACGTCCTGACTTTC. Encoded protein: CSVVLGTPSSGANVLTF.